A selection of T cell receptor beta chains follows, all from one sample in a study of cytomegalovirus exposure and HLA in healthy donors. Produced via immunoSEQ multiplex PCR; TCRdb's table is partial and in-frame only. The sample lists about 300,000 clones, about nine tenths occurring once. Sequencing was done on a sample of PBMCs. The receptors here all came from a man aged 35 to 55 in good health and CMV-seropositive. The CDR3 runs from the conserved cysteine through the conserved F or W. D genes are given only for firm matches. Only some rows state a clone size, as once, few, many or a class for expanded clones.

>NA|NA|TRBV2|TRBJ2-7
TGTGCCACCTTGGACAGTCCATCCTACGAGCAGTACTTC
CATLDSPSYEQYF
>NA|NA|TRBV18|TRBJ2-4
TGTGCCAGCTCAACCGCAGCCCCCTCGGGCAAAAACATTCAGTACTTC
CASSTAAPSGKNIQYF
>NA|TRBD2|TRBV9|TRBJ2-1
TGTGCCAGCAGCGTAGTAGCGGGAGGGAATAATGAGCAGTTCTTC
CASSVVAGGNNEQFF
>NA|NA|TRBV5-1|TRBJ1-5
TGCGCCAGCAGCTTGGCCAGGGAAAGGAAGGGCAATCAGCCCCAGCATTTT
CASSLARERKGNQPQHF
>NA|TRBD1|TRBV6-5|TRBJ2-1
TGTGCCAGCACCGACCGGTACAGGGGGGTCCATGAGCAGTTCTTC
CASTDRYRGVHEQFF
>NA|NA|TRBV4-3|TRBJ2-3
TGCGCCAGCAGCCAAGGGGTGGGAGCAGATACGCAGTATTTT
CASSQGVGADTQYF
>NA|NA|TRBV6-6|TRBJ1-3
TGTGCCAGCAGTTACCTGACAACCCGGTCGGGAAACACCATATATTTT
CASSYLTTRSGNTIYF
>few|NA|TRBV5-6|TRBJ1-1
TGTGCCAGCAGCCCCGAAAAAGGGGATGCTTTCTTT
CASSPEKGDAFF
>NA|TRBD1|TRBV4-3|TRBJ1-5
TGCGCCAGCAGCCAATCAAGACAGGGGGGGGGTCAGCCCCAGCATTTT
CASSQSRQGGGQPQHF
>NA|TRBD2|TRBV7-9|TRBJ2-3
TGTGCCAGCAGCCACACCCCGGGACTAGCGGGGGGATCCAGCGGGTGGTATTTT
CASSHTPGLAGGSSGWYF
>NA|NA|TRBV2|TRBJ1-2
TGTGCCAGCAGTCCAACCCGGGACAAGTATAACTATGGCTACACCTTC
CASSPTRDKYNYGYTF
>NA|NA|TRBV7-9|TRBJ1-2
TGTGCCAGCAGCTTAGTTGAGACTTCTTATGGCTACACCTTC
CASSLVETSYGYTF
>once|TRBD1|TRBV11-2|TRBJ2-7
TGTGCCAGCAGCTTGGGACAGGGAAACGAGCAGTACTTC
CASSLGQGNEQYF
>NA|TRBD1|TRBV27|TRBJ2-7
TGTGCCAGCAGCTTCGGACAGGGCTACGAGCAGTACTTC
CASSFGQGYEQYF
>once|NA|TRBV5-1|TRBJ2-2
TGCGCCAGCAGCTTTATCGGGGAGCTGTTTTTT
CASSFIGELFF
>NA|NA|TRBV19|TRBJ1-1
TGTGCCAGTAGAATCGGGGGGGAAGCTTTCTTT
CASRIGGEAFF
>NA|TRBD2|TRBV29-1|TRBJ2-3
TGCAGCGTTCAGGGACTAGCGGGAAGCACAGATACGCAGTATTTT
CSVQGLAGSTDTQYF
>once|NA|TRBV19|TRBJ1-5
TGTGCCAGTAGTTTCAGGGTTAGCAATCAGCCCCAGCATTTT
CASSFRVSNQPQHF
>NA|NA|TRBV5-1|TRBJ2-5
TGCGCCAGCAGCTCTGGCGCGGCCGAGACCCAGTACTTC
CASSSGAAETQYF
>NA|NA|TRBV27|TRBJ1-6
TGTGCCAGCAGTGTAGGGACAAGAAATTCACCCCTCCACTTT
CASSVGTRNSPLHF
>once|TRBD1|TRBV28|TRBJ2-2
TGTGCCAGCAGTTTACTGGTTTTTTGGACAGGGACGAACACCGGGGAGCTGTTTTTT
CASSLLVFWTGTNTGELFF
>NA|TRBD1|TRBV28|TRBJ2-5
TGTGCCAGCAGTCTCAGACAGGGAACCAAAGGGTCTCAAGAGACCCAGTACTTC
CASSLRQGTKGSQETQYF
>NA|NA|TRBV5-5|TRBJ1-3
TGTGCCAGCAGCTTGGCCAGGGTGTTGGGAAACACCATATATTTT
CASSLARVLGNTIYF
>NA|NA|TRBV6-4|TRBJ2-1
TGTGCCAGCAGTGATTCGCCTGGGAGGAATGAGCAGTTCTTC
CASSDSPGRNEQFF
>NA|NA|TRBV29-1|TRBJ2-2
TGCAGCGTTGAAGAGAGGCGGACAACGAACACCGGGGAGCTGTTTTTT
CSVEERRTTNTGELFF
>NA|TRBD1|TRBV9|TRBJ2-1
TGTGCCAGCAGCCTGACAGGGGGCAACAATGAGCAGTTCTTC
CASSLTGGNNEQFF
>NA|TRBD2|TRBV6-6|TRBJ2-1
TGTGCCAGCAGTTCGACTAGCGGGAGGCCAAATGAGCAGTTCTTC
CASSSTSGRPNEQFF
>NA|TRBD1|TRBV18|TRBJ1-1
TGTGCCAGCTCGCCAGACAGGGGGCGCACTGAAGCTTTCTTT
CASSPDRGRTEAFF
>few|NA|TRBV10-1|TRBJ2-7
TGCGCCAGCAGTGAGTCACAGGATCCTACCTACGAGCAGTACTTC
CASSESQDPTYEQYF
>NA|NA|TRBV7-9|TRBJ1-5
TGTTCCAGCAGCGGGGGGAATCAGCCCCAGCATTTT
CSSSGGNQPQHF
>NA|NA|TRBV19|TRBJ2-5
TGTGCCAGTAGTATAGTTGGGGCGGAGACCCAGTACTTC
CASSIVGAETQYF
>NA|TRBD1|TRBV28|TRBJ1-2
TGTGCCAGCAGTGACACAGGGACAGGGAATGGCTACACCTTC
CASSDTGTGNGYTF
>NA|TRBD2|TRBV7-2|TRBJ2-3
TGTGCCAGCAGCTTCCGGACTAGCGGTACTCGCACAGATACGCAGTATTTT
CASSFRTSGTRTDTQYF
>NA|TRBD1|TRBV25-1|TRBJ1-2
TGTGCCAGCAGGTTAGCGTACGGGACAGGGGGCGCAGGCTATGGCTACACCTTC
CASRLAYGTGGAGYGYTF
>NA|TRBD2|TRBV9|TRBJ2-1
TGTGCCAGCACTGGGACTAACCCGGATGAGCAGTTCTTC
CASTGTNPDEQFF
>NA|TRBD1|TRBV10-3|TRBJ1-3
TGTGCCATCAGTTACAGGGGGACTGGAAACACCATATATTTT
CAISYRGTGNTIYF
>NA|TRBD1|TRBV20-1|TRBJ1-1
TGCAGTGCTAGGTCGACAGGGTTAGCTTTCTTT
CSARSTGLAFF
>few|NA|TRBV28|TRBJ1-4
TGTGCCAGCCTCCTTTCGGGGTCTGGTGAAAAACTGTTTTTT
CASLLSGSGEKLFF
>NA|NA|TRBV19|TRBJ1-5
TGTGCCAGTAGTATAGGGGATTCCACAGGATTGTTGCAGCCCCAGCATTTT
CASSIGDSTGLLQPQHF
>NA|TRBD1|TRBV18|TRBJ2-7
TGTGCCAGCTCCCGGGGACAGGGCGGATACGAGCAGTACTTC
CASSRGQGGYEQYF
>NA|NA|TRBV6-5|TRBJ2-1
TGTGCCAGCAGTTACAGCACGGATGAGCAGTTCTTC
CASSYSTDEQFF
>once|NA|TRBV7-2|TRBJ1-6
TGTGCCAGCAGCCCCCAAACCAGCTCCTATAATTCACCCCTCCACTTT
CASSPQTSSYNSPLHF
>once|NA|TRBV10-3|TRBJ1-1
TGTGCCACCGAGGGGGTCCTGGCCACTGAAGCTTTCTTT
CATEGVLATEAFF
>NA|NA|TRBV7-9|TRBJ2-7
TGTGCCAGCAGCTCCACAGGGTACCACGAGCAGTACTTC
CASSSTGYHEQYF
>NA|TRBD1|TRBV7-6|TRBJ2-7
TGTGCCAGCAGTCACAACCAGGGGGCGCGTAACGAGCAGTACTTC
CASSHNQGARNEQYF
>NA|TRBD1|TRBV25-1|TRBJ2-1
TGTGCCAGCAGTGGAACTACAGGGGTGATATACAATGAGCAGTTCTTC
CASSGTTGVIYNEQFF
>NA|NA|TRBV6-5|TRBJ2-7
TGTGCCAGCAGCCTCGACAGAACCTACGAGCAGTACTTC
CASSLDRTYEQYF
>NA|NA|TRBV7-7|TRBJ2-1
TGTGCTAGCAGCTTTGCGACCGGGTATGAGCAGTTCTTC
CASSFATGYEQFF
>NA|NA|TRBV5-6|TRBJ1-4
TGTGCCAGCAGCTTGCGGTCGTCTAGTAATGAAAAACTGTTTTTT
CASSLRSSSNEKLFF
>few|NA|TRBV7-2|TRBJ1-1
TGTGCCAGCAGCTTAGGACAGAACACTGAAGCTTTCTTT
CASSLGQNTEAFF
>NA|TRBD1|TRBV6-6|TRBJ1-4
TGTGCCAGCAGCCCAATCCCCGGGACAGGAAATGAAAAACTGTTTTTT
CASSPIPGTGNEKLFF
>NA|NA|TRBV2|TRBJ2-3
TGTGCCAGCCCCGAGGGGGTGGGAGTAGCAGATACGCAGTATTTT
CASPEGVGVADTQYF
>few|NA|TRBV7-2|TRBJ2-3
TGTGCCAGCAGCGAAGCCCCAGATACGCAGTATTTT
CASSEAPDTQYF
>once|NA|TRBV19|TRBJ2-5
TGTGCCAGTAGTATAGTTAGGCCGGCTACTAGCCCCCAAGGGTTCCCCCAAGAGACCCAGTACTTC
CASSIVRPATSPQGFPQETQYF